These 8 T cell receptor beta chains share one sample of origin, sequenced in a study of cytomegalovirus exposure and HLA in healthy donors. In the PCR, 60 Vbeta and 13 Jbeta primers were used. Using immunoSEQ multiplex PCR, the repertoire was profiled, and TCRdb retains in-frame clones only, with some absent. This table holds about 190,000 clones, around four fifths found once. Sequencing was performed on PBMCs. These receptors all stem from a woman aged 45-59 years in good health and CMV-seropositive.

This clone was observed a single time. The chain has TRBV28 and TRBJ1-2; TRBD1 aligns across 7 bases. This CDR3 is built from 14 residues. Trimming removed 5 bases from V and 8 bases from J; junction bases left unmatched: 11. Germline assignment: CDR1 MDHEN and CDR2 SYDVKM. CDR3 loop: CASSDSQGFGGYTF. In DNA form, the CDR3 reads TGTGCCAGCAGTGACTCACAGGGGTTTGGGGGCTACACCTTC.

CDR3 nucleotides: TGCGCCAGCAGACCGGGACAGGTCCACGAAAAACTGTTTTTT. This sequence encodes CASRPGQVHEKLFF. This chain joins TRBV10-2 and TRBJ1-4, with 8 bases matching TRBD1. The germline CDR1 and CDR2 sequences are WSHSY and SAAADI. V lost 6 bases, J lost 8 bases, and 8 bases stayed unmatched. This CDR3 comprises 14 residues.

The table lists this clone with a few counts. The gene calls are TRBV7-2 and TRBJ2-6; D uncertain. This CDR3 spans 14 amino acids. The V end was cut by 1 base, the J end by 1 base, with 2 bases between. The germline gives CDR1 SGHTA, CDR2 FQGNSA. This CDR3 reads CASSLVSGANVLTF. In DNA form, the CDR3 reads TGTGCCAGCAGCTTAGTATCTGGGGCCAACGTCCTGACTTTC. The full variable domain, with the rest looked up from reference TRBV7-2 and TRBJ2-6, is GAGVSQSPSNKVTEKGKDVELRCDPISGHTALYWYRQSLGQGLEFLIYFQGNSAPDKSGLPSDRFSAERTGGSVSTLTIQRTQQEDSAVYLCASSLVSGANVLTFGAGSRLTVL.

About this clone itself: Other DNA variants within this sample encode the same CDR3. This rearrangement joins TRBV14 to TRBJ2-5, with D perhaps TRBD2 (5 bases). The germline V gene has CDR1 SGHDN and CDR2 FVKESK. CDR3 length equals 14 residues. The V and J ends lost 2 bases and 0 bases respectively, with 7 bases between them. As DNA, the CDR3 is TGTGCCAGCAGCCAATGGGAGTACCAAGAGACCCAGTACTTC. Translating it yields CASSQWEYQETQYF.

CDR3 protein: CASSSHGSTNTGELFF. DNA of the CDR3: TGTGCCAGCAGCTCTCATGGGAGCACGAACACCGGGGAGCTGTTTTTT. The V call is TRBV7-6, the J call TRBJ2-2, with a possible D match to TRBD2 (5 bases). Germline loops: CDR1 SGHVS, CDR2 FNYEAQ. The CDR3 length is 16 residues. Trimming shortened V by 4 bases and J by 0 bases, and 12 bases separated the two germline ends.

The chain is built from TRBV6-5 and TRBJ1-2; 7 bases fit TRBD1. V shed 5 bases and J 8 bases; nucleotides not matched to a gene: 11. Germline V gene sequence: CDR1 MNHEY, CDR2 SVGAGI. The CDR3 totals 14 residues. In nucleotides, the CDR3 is TGTGCCAGCAGTCACCGACAGGGATCAGGAGGCTACACCTTC. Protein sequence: CASSHRQGSGGYTF.

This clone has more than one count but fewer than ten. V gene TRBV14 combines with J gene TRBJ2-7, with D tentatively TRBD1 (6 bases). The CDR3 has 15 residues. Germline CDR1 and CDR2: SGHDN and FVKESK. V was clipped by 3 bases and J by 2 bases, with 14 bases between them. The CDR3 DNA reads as TGTGCCAGCAGCCACCTCGGGACAACAGCCTACGAGCAGTACTTC. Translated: CASSHLGTTAYEQYF.

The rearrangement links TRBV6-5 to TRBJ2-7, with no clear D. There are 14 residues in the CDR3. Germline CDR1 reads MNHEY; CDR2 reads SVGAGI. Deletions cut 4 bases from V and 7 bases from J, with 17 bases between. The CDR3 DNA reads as TGTGCCAGCAGTTTTGAATATCGCGGCACGGAGCAGTACTTC. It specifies CASSFEYRGTEQYF.